These 5 T cell receptor beta chains were sequenced from one sample in a study of type 1 regulatory T cells. Their antigen targets remain unknown. TCRdb fed the reads into MiXCR, producing one record per CDR3 protein. Among more than 60,000 distinct CDR3 sequences listed, almost 50% were seen once. The sequenced material came from cultured non-Tr1 T cells, either the whole culture or a sorted T cell fraction (not recorded which). These receptors came from a human donor in good health.

This sequence joins TRBV5-1 and TRBJ2-2; the D gene is possibly TRBD1 (6 bases). The CDR3 spans 16 residues. V lost 2 bases, J lost 1 base, and 12 bases lay in between. Germline-derived CDR1 and CDR2 are SGHRS and YFSETQ. The CDR3 region has the DNA TGCGCCAGCAGCTTTGCGGACAGCCAGAACACCGGGGAGCTGTTTTTT. Protein: CASSFADSQNTGELFF.

V and J are TRBV12-3 or TRBV12-4 and TRBJ2-7; 14 nucleotides match TRBD2. The CDR3 covers 16 residues. J lost 1 base, V lost 4 bases, and 3 bases had no gene match. In nucleotides, the CDR3 is TGTGCCAGCAGTTCGGGACTAGCGGGGGCTTCCTACGAGCAGTACTTC. This gives the protein CASSSGLAGASYEQYF.

In DNA form, the CDR3 reads TGTGCCAGTTCCCGGGACACAGAAAAACTGTTTTTT. Protein sequence: CASSRDTEKLFF. The gene calls are TRBV7-2 and TRBJ1-4; D perhaps matches TRBD1 (6 bases). V lost 9 bases, J lost 8 bases, and 13 bases lay in between. This CDR3 region has 12 residues. Germline V gene sequence: CDR1 SGHTA, CDR2 FQGNSA. The full variable domain, with the rest looked up from reference TRBV7-2 and TRBJ1-4, is GAGVSQSPSNKVTEKGKDVELRCDPISGHTALYWYRQSLGQGLEFLIYFQGNSAPDKSGLPSDRFSAERTGGSVSTLTIQRTQQEDSAVYLCASSRDTEKLFFGSGTQLSVL.

This rearrangement joins TRBV6-6 to TRBJ2-4; D not resolved. This CDR3 contains 14 residues. CDR1 is MNHNY and CDR2 is SVGAGI in the germline V gene (reference sequence). Trimming left V 4 bases short and J 0 bases short, with 7 bases between. CDR3 DNA: TGTGCCAGCAGTTCTGAAATAGCCAAAAACATTCAGTACTTC. Translated, it gives CASSSEIAKNIQYF.

The sample holds many counts of this clonotype. V usage is TRBV20-1 and J usage is TRBJ1-3; maybe TRBD1 (6 bases). The CDR3 is 15 residues long. Germline-derived CDR1 and CDR2 are DFQATT and SNEGSKA (reference sequence). Trimming shortened V by 3 bases and J by 7 bases, and 19 bases separated the two germline ends. The CDR3 bases are TGCAGTGCTAGCCACCTACAGGGTGGGCCGAACACCATATATTTT. Protein sequence: CSASHLQGGPNTIYF.